The 26 T cell receptor beta chains presented below share a single source sample, sequenced in a study of cytomegalovirus exposure and HLA in healthy donors. Researchers ran the PCR with 60 Vbeta and 13 Jbeta primers. Measured with immunoSEQ multiplex PCR; TCRdb has only the in-frame clones, and not every one. The sample records 220,000 or so clones, roughly 70% being singletons. Sequencing was done on a sample of PBMCs. These receptors all stem from a woman aged 25-40 years in good health and CMV-seronegative.

The J gene is TRBJ1-2, the V gene TRBV19, with 9 bases fitting TRBD1. Germline loops: CDR1 LNHDA, CDR2 SQIVND (reference sequence). This CDR3 has 15 residues. The V segment lost 6 bases and the J segment 0 bases; nucleotides outside the gene matches: 5. This CDR3 is CASRERQGANYGYTF. CDR3 nucleotide sequence: TGTGCCAGTAGGGAAAGACAGGGGGCTAACTATGGCTACACCTTC.

The chain combines TRBV4-1 with TRBJ1-1; D possibly corresponds to TRBD1 (6 bases). V lost 1 base and J 0 bases, leaving 9 bases between the germline ends. Germline V gene sequence: CDR1 MGHRA, CDR2 YSYEKL. This CDR3 is built from 15 residues. CDR3 DNA sequence: TGCGCCAGCAGCCAAGGACAGGACTTGAACACTGAAGCTTTCTTT. It encodes CASSQGQDLNTEAFF.

This clone was observed a handful of times. The chain uses TRBV4-1 and TRBJ2-2, with 10 bases matching TRBD2. J gave up 6 bases and V 7 bases, and 5 bases lay outside the gene matches. Germline V gene data show CDR1 as MGHRA and CDR2 as YSYEKL. CDR3 length equals 14 residues. In DNA, the CDR3 is TGCGCCAGCACGAAAGCGGGAGGGCCCGGGGAGCTGTTTTTT. This codes for CASTKAGGPGELFF.

This clone has a single count. The same CDR3 can be traced to other DNA sequences in this sample. The rearrangement uses TRBV2 and TRBJ1-2; D is undetermined. V lost 5 bases to trimming and J lost 0 bases, with 10 bases between them. Germline-derived CDR1 and CDR2 are SNHLY and FYNNEI. CDR3 size: 14 residues. In DNA, the CDR3 is TGTGCCAGCAGTCGAGGGCTAGCTAACTATGGCTACACCTTC. Translating gives CASSRGLANYGYTF.

This clone was observed a few times. The junction differs from germline at one of its ends, possibly a read error. The chain has TRBV6-1 and TRBJ1-3; 7 bases are a match to TRBD1. CDR3 length: 11 residues. Germline V gives CDR1 MNHNS, CDR2 SASEGT. The CDR3 DNA reads as TGTGCCAGCAGTTATGACAGGGCCATGTATTTT. Translating it yields CASSYDRAMYF.

This clone was seen once. The chain is built from TRBV6-1 and TRBJ2-7, with 8 positions matching TRBD2. J lost 4 bases, V lost 2 bases, and 4 bases had no gene match. CDR1 is MNHNS, CDR2 SASEGT, per germline. The CDR3 extends over 14 amino acids. The CDR3 protein is CASSESGRLYEQYF. The CDR3 nucleotides read TGTGCCAGCAGTGAAAGCGGGAGACTGTACGAGCAGTACTTC.

This clone was counted a single time. The chain carries TRBV7-9 and TRBJ2-3; 12 nucleotides align to TRBD2. CDR1 and CDR2 (germline): SEHNR, FQNEAQ (reference sequence). The CDR3 extends over 17 amino acids. Trimming took 4 bases from V and 2 from J; bases not matched to a gene: 7. The CDR3 is CASSSARLAGDTDTQYF. CDR3 DNA sequence: TGTGCCAGCAGCTCTGCCCGACTAGCGGGGGACACAGATACGCAGTATTTT.

The rearrangement links TRBV7-9 to TRBJ1-6; weak D call: TRBD1 (5 bases). The CDR3 has 14 residues. V shed 5 bases and J shed 7 bases, with 12 bases lying between them. From germline, CDR1 is SEHNR and CDR2 FQNEAQ (reference sequence). In DNA, the CDR3 is TGTGCCAGCAGCCCGGCGGCAGGGAATTCACCCCTCCACTTT. Residues: CASSPAAGNSPLHF.

This chain joins TRBV6-5 and TRBJ1-1, with 12 bases fitting TRBD1. Germline V lookup: CDR1 MNHEY, CDR2 SVGAGI. The ends lost 4 bases at V and 2 bases at J; junction bases unmatched: 5. The CDR3 is 16 amino acids. In DNA, the CDR3 is TGTGCCAGCAGTTCCGGGACAGGGGGCCTTAACACTGAAGCTTTCTTT. It codes for CASSSGTGGLNTEAFF.

The rearrangement uses TRBV11-2 and TRBJ2-3, with unresolved D. V lost 6 bases, J lost 2 bases, and 18 bases lay in between. The length of the CDR3 is 16 residues. Looked up from germline, CDR1 is SGHAT and CDR2 is FQNNGV. The CDR3 loop is CASSHRLPEFTDTQYF. The CDR3 DNA is TGTGCCAGCAGTCATCGACTCCCGGAATTCACAGATACGCAGTATTTT.

The chain combines TRBV2 with TRBJ2-3; a possible D gene is TRBD2 (5 bases). CDR1 is SNHLY, CDR2 FYNNEI, per germline. This CDR3 spans 15 amino acids. The V end was cut by 10 bases, the J end by 1 base, with 18 bases between. CDR3 DNA: TGTGCCATCCGACCCCGGGGTATCGGCACAGATACGCAGTATTTT. Its protein is CAIRPRGIGTDTQYF.

This clone occurred once. The chain joins TRBV6-1 to TRBJ2-4, with 13 bases that match TRBD2. This CDR3 contains 20 residues. Germline CDR1 is MNHNS and CDR2 is SASEGT. The J segment lost 1 base and the V segment lost 5 bases, leaving 14 bases of the junction unmatched. As DNA, the CDR3 is TGTGCCAGCAGTCAAGGGGGACTAGCGGGAAGCTTAGGTGCCAAAAACATTCAGTACTTC. It specifies CASSQGGLAGSLGAKNIQYF.

V usage is TRBV6-5 and J usage is TRBJ2-1; TRBD2 agrees at 11 bases. The ends lost 6 bases at V and 4 bases at J; junction bases unmatched: 2. This CDR3 spans 14 amino acids. Germline CDR1 MNHEY, CDR2 SVGAGI. Here the CDR3 reads CASRASGGYNEQFF. DNA for the CDR3: TGTGCCAGCAGAGCTAGCGGGGGGTACAATGAGCAGTTCTTC.

The chain combines TRBV7-3 with TRBJ1-1; D may be TRBD1 (5 bases). V was cut by 5 bases and J by 8 bases, with 18 bases left in between. Germline-derived CDR1 and CDR2 are SGHTA and FQGTGA. The CDR3 has 14 amino acids. CDR3 sequence reads: CASSPSGGWEEAFF. CDR3 nucleotides: TGTGCCAGCAGCCCGTCGGGGGGATGGGAAGAAGCTTTCTTT. Complete variable domain (other parts from reference TRBV7-3 and TRBJ1-1): GAGVSQTPSNKVTEKGKYVELRCDPISGHTALYWYRQSLGQGPEFLIYFQGTGAADDSGLPNDRFFAVRPEGSVSTLKIQRTERGDSAVYLCASSPSGGWEEAFFGQGTRLTVV.

Turning to this clone: A read error may account for a junction end that differs from germline. This chain connects TRBV6-1 to TRBJ1-1; 9 bases map to TRBD1. Germline values: CDR1 MNHNS, CDR2 SASEGT. CDR3 length equals 17 residues. The CDR3 loop reads CVSSADRDRVSYTEAFF. In DNA form, the CDR3 reads TGTGTCAGCAGTGCCGACCGGGACAGGGTTTCGTACACTGAAGCTTTCTTT.

The genes are TRBV6-6 and TRBJ2-5; D gene uncertain. Germline CDR1 reads MNHNY; CDR2 reads SVGAGI (reference sequence). V lost 7 bases, J lost 2 bases, and 14 bases lay in between. The CDR3 extends over 14 amino acids. CDR3 loop: CASTPTTFQETQYF. The DNA of the CDR3 is TGTGCCAGCACTCCAACGACTTTTCAAGAGACCCAGTACTTC.

This chain links TRBV7-9 with TRBJ1-4, with D perhaps TRBD1 (5 bases). The germline CDR1 and CDR2 sequences are SEHNR and FQNEAQ (reference sequence). This CDR3 comprises 14 residues. Trimming took off 5 bases at V and 4 bases at J, with 11 bases between the two ends. The CDR3 DNA sequence: TGTGCCAGCAGCCTGTATCAGGGTAATGAAAAACTGTTTTTT. It encodes CASSLYQGNEKLFF.

The V gene is TRBV4-1, the J gene TRBJ2-5, with a possible D match to TRBD2 (5 bases). The J call may be mistaken, given a closer DNA end match to TRBJ2-7. Germline V gene sequence: CDR1 MGHRA, CDR2 YSYEKL. The CDR3 spans 15 residues. The DNA of the CDR3 is TGCGCCAGCAGCCAAGGCCGGGGAGTAACCTACGAGCAGTACTTC. Translating it yields CASSQGRGVTYEQYF.

In regard to this clone: This CDR3 is also generated by other DNA sequences in the sample. The V gene is TRBV10-3, the J gene TRBJ2-3, with TRBD1 matching 7 bases. The length of the CDR3 is 14 residues. Germline assignment: CDR1 ENHRY and CDR2 SYGVKD. Unmatched junction bases numbered 4, after V lost 5 bases and J lost 2 bases. The DNA of the CDR3 is TGTGCCATCAGTCCCGGACAGGACACAGATACGCAGTATTTT. It translates to CAISPGQDTDTQYF.

V usage is TRBV29-1 and J usage is TRBJ2-3; a weak D match, TRBD2 (6 bases). CDR1 SQVTM and CDR2 ANQGSEA come from the germline V gene. V was clipped by 4 bases and J by 4 bases, with 12 bases between them. CDR3 length: 13 residues. The CDR3 reads CSVGGTGADTQYF. DNA of the CDR3: TGCAGCGTTGGAGGAACGGGGGCAGATACGCAGTATTTT.

The chain recombines TRBV2 with TRBJ2-1, with 16 nucleotides matching TRBD2. Germline assignment: CDR1 SNHLY and CDR2 FYNNEI. This CDR3 region has 19 residues. Trimming cost V 7 bases and J 9 bases; bases outside gene matches: 18. The CDR3 DNA reads TGTGCCAGCATCCTTTTCCGGAAGGGACTAGCGGGAGGGCCCCGTGAGCAGTTCTTC. This sequence encodes CASILFRKGLAGGPREQFF.

The CDR3 coding sequence is TGCGCCAGCAGCTTGGCTGAAAAAACAGGGGGGGGCGAGCAGTACTTC. Translating gives CASSLAEKTGGGEQYF. This chain joins TRBV5-1 and TRBJ2-5; maybe TRBD1 (8 bases). The DNA end favors TRBJ2-7, so the J call may be wrong. Germline CDR1 is SGHRS and CDR2 is YFSETQ. The CDR3 spans 16 residues.

This chain connects TRBV19 to TRBJ1-3, with 8 bases matching TRBD1. CDR1 is LNHDA and CDR2 is SQIVND in the germline V gene (reference sequence). The length of the CDR3 is 20 residues. Trimming at V came to 3 bases and at J to 8 bases, leaving 24 bases not matched to a gene. The CDR3 DNA is TGTGCCAGTAGTATTGGGGTCGGACAGGGCCCAAATAAATTCTTCCACACCATATATTTT. Amino acid sequence: CASSIGVGQGPNKFFHTIYF.

This chain joins TRBV18 and TRBJ2-2; D may be TRBD1 (6 bases). The CDR3 is 16 residues long. The germline V gene encodes CDR1 KGHSH and CDR2 LQKENI. V lost 4 bases to trimming and J lost 0 bases, with 12 bases between them. CDR3 sequence reads: CASSQTGHTNTGELFF. CDR3 nucleotide sequence: TGTGCCAGCTCACAGACGGGACACACGAACACCGGGGAGCTGTTTTTT.

The rearrangement uses TRBV6-5 and TRBJ2-2; no firm D call. Germline loops: CDR1 MNHEY, CDR2 SVGAGI. V lost 6 bases, J lost 4 bases, and 9 bases lay in between. This CDR3 region has 13 residues. The CDR3 sequence: CASSVTGTGELFF. Written as DNA, the CDR3 is TGTGCCAGCAGCGTGACGGGCACCGGGGAGCTGTTTTTT.

The CDR3 protein is CASSFTHGQTYSGNTIYF. The CDR3 DNA follows: TGTGCCAGCAGCTTTACCCACGGTCAGACTTACTCTGGAAACACCATATATTTT. This sequence joins TRBV5-8 and TRBJ1-3; D not certain. The germline V gene encodes CDR1 SGHTS and CDR2 YDEGEE. The CDR3 is made up of 18 amino acids. V was shortened by 2 bases and J by 0 bases, with 18 bases between the two germline ends.